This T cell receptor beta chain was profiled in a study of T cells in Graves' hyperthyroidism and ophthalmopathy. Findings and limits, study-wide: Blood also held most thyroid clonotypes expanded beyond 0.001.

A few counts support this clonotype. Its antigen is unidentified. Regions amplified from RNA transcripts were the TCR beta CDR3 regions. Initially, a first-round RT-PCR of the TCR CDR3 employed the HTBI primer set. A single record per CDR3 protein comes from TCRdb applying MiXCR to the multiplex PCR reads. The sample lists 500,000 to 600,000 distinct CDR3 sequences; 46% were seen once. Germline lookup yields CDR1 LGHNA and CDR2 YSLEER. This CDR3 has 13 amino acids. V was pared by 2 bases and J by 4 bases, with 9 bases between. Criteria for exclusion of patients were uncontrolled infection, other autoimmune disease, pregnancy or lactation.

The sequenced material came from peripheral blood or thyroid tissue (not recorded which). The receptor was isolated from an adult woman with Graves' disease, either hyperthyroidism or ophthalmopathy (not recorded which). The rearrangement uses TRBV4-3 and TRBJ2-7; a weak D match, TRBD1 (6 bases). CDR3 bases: TGCGCCAGCAGCCAAATACAGGGATACGAGCAGTACTTC. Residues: CASSQIQGYEQYF.